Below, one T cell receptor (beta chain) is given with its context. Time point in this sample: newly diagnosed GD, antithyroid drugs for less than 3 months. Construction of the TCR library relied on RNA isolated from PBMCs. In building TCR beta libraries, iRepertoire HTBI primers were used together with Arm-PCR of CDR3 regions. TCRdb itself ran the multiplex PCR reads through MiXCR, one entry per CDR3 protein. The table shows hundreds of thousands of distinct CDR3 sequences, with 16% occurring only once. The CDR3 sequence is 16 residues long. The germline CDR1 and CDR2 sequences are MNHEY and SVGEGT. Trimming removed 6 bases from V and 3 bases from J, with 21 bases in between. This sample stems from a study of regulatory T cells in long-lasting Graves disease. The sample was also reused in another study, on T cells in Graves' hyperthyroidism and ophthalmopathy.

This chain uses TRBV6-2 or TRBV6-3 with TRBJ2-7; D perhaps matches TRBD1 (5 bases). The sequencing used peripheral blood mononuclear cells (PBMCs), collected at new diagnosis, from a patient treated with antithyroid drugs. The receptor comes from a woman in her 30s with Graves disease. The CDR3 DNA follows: TGTGCCAGCAGCTATTTGACAGTACCTTTCTACTACGAGCAGTACTTC. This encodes CASSYLTVPFYYEQYF.